A selection of T cell receptor beta chains follows, all from one sample in a study of T-cell reconstitution after alpha-beta-depleted transplantation in children. A single record per CDR3 protein comes from TCRdb applying MiXCR to the PCR reads. The profile covers 65,000 to 70,000 distinct CDR3 sequences, with 4.9% appearing a single time and about 19% taken by the ten largest. This material consisted of PBMCs, mostly from graft donor cells, taken 180 days after TCRalphabeta/CD19-depleted stem cell transplant. The source of these receptors is a boy under two years old who had a stem cell transplant for acute myeloid leukemia, so the T cells may come from the graft donor. The CDR3 runs from the conserved cysteine through the conserved F or W. Fields, in order: clone size, D gene, V gene, J gene, CDR3 protein. The D gene is left open where the match is weak. Only some rows state a clone size, as once, few, many or a class for expanded clones.

size: many
D: -
V: TRBV7-2
J: TRBJ1-6
CDR3: CASSLTDSYNSPLHF

size: many
D: -
V: TRBV6-5
J: TRBJ1-5
CDR3: CASSTQGFNQPQHF

size: many
D: TRBD2
V: TRBV12-3/TRBV12-4
J: TRBJ2-7
CDR3: CASSFGTSGGSYEQYF

size: many
D: -
V: TRBV5-1
J: TRBJ1-2
CDR3: CASSWTANYGYTF

size: many
D: -
V: TRBV20-1
J: TRBJ1-5
CDR3: CSATQAGQPQHF

size: many
D: -
V: TRBV10-3
J: TRBJ2-7
CDR3: CAISEADRPGGEQYF

size: many
D: TRBD1
V: TRBV5-6
J: TRBJ2-3
CDR3: CASSLLGQGIADTQYF

size: many
D: -
V: TRBV9
J: TRBJ2-5
CDR3: CASSVAPGSGQETQYF

size: many
D: -
V: TRBV30
J: TRBJ2-1
CDR3: CAWRRLSSYNEQFF

size: many
D: -
V: TRBV7-2
J: TRBJ1-5
CDR3: CASSFRSSNQPQHF

size: many
D: TRBD2
V: TRBV2
J: TRBJ2-1
CDR3: CASRDTSGGAYNEQFF

size: many
D: -
V: TRBV2
J: TRBJ2-5
CDR3: CASTVQETQYF

size: many
D: -
V: TRBV7-2
J: TRBJ1-1
CDR3: CASSPQGTGYEAFF

size: many
D: -
V: TRBV7-6
J: TRBJ2-5
CDR3: CASSFLVVGEETQYF

size: many
D: -
V: TRBV5-5
J: TRBJ1-5
CDR3: CASSLAGDQPQHF

size: many
D: TRBD2
V: TRBV20-1
J: TRBJ2-1
CDR3: CSAPRPRTSGGLRNEQFF

size: many
D: -
V: TRBV7-9
J: TRBJ2-7
CDR3: CASSWDNPYEQYF

size: many
D: -
V: TRBV19
J: TRBJ1-2
CDR3: CASSIGHLGNYGYTF

size: many
D: TRBD1
V: TRBV7-2
J: TRBJ2-3
CDR3: CASRPPQGTGWDTQYF

size: many
D: TRBD1
V: TRBV2
J: TRBJ1-4
CDR3: CASSIATRDRGRFGEKLFF

size: many
D: -
V: TRBV18
J: TRBJ2-1
CDR3: CASSPGIYNEQFF

size: many
D: -
V: TRBV4-3
J: TRBJ2-7
CDR3: CASSQGGAATYEQYF

size: many
D: -
V: TRBV12-3/TRBV12-4
J: TRBJ2-5
CDR3: CASSFNSRETQYF

size: many
D: -
V: TRBV7-2
J: TRBJ2-7
CDR3: CASKGSSYEQYF

size: many
D: -
V: TRBV7-2
J: TRBJ2-3
CDR3: CASSLDSWITDTQYF

size: many
D: TRBD2
V: TRBV7-9
J: TRBJ2-7
CDR3: CASSLVERGGYEQYF

size: few
D: -
V: TRBV11-3
J: TRBJ2-1
CDR3: CASSPYRSLDEQFF

size: many
D: -
V: TRBV10-3
J: TRBJ1-5
CDR3: CAISAGLSQPQHF

size: many
D: TRBD1
V: TRBV12-3/TRBV12-4
J: TRBJ2-7
CDR3: CASRPSVQGNGEQYF

size: many
D: TRBD1
V: TRBV2
J: TRBJ1-2
CDR3: CASSEWDRDGYTF

size: many
D: -
V: TRBV9
J: TRBJ1-1
CDR3: CASSSPQGTGPFF

size: many
D: -
V: TRBV18
J: TRBJ1-3
CDR3: CASSPQWGLGGNTIYF

size: many
D: -
V: TRBV28
J: TRBJ2-1
CDR3: CASSPVRGNNEQFF

size: many
D: TRBD2
V: TRBV12-3/TRBV12-4
J: TRBJ2-1
CDR3: CASSFQRGAGEQFF

size: many
D: -
V: TRBV7-3
J: TRBJ2-5
CDR3: CASSPTRWETQYF

size: -
D: -
V: TRBV20-1
J: TRBJ2-1
CDR3: CCARDTLVVGNNEQFF

size: many
D: TRBD1
V: TRBV5-1
J: TRBJ2-7
CDR3: CASSIDRGSYEQYF

size: many
D: -
V: TRBV5-1
J: TRBJ2-7
CDR3: CASSQSGRWGFYEQYF

size: many
D: TRBD1
V: TRBV20-1
J: TRBJ2-1
CDR3: CSAATGARDNEQFF

size: many
D: TRBD2
V: TRBV6-7
J: TRBJ2-5
CDR3: CASSRRTSGETQYF

size: once
D: -
V: TRBV11-2
J: TRBJ1-5
CDR3: CASSLDRAGNQPQHF

size: -
D: -
V: TRBV20-1
J: TRBJ2-5
CDR3: CSAIGETQYF

size: many
D: TRBD2
V: TRBV12-3/TRBV12-4
J: TRBJ2-3
CDR3: CASSLHSGGTDTQYF

size: many
D: -
V: TRBV12-3/TRBV12-4
J: TRBJ2-5
CDR3: CASSDTGTAFETQYF

size: many
D: -
V: TRBV5-1
J: TRBJ1-5
CDR3: CASSLGGTTDQPQHF

size: many
D: -
V: TRBV3-1
J: TRBJ1-1
CDR3: CASSQDRIGEAFF

size: many
D: -
V: TRBV19
J: TRBJ1-1
CDR3: CASSSPKVGAFF

size: many
D: TRBD1
V: TRBV3-1
J: TRBJ1-1
CDR3: CASSLTGGTEAFF

size: many
D: TRBD1
V: TRBV7-9
J: TRBJ1-1
CDR3: CASSYGDRGNMNTEAFF

size: many
D: -
V: TRBV9
J: TRBJ2-7
CDR3: CASSVGPDSTSYEQYF

size: many
D: -
V: TRBV30
J: TRBJ1-5
CDR3: CAWSVLNSNQPQHF

size: many
D: -
V: TRBV12-3/TRBV12-4
J: TRBJ1-2
CDR3: CASSLRIDYGYTF

size: many
D: TRBD2
V: TRBV12-3/TRBV12-4
J: TRBJ2-1
CDR3: CASSFPRGGRGVYNEQFF

size: many
D: TRBD1
V: TRBV7-3
J: TRBJ2-2
CDR3: CASGQGWTGELFF

size: many
D: TRBD1
V: TRBV12-3/TRBV12-4
J: TRBJ1-6
CDR3: CASTLDGGQSNSPLHF

size: many
D: -
V: TRBV6-2/TRBV6-3
J: TRBJ1-5
CDR3: CASSSRRASNQPQHF

size: many
D: -
V: TRBV7-2
J: TRBJ2-6
CDR3: CASSSMRGANVLTF

size: -
D: TRBD1
V: TRBV19
J: TRBJ1-2
CDR3: CASSRSGTGKWNYGYTF

size: many
D: TRBD1
V: TRBV28
J: TRBJ1-5
CDR3: CASSLPGQGGNQPQHF

size: many
D: -
V: TRBV15
J: TRBJ1-2
CDR3: CATSRSPTVNYGYTF